Below are 27 T cell receptor beta chains sequenced from a single sample in a study of cytomegalovirus exposure and HLA in healthy donors. It was with 60 Vbeta and 13 Jbeta primers that the PCR ran. Repertoires were generated with immunoSEQ multiplex PCR, while TCRdb's copy carries only in-frame clones and drops some. The sample shows 100,000 to 150,000 clones, around 86% of them seen only once. Sequencing was performed on PBMCs. These receptors were obtained from a man between 18 and 29 years old in good health and CMV-seronegative.

The chain links TRBV11-2 to TRBJ1-6; D might be TRBD1 (6 bases). The CDR3 length is 15 residues. Germline CDR1 SGHAT, CDR2 FQNNGV. Trimming took off 5 bases at V and 6 bases at J, with 14 bases between the two ends. The CDR3 bases are TGTGCCAGCAGCCCACAGGGTGACGGTAATTCACCCCTCCACTTT. Translated: CASSPQGDGNSPLHF.

This clone is a singleton in its sample. This rearrangement joins TRBV9 to TRBJ2-1; 10 bases align to TRBD2. Trimming took 3 bases from V and 5 from J; bases not matched to a gene: 8. CDR1 and CDR2 (germline): SGDLS, YYNGEE. This CDR3 is built from 16 residues. CDR3 sequence reads: CASSEGTSAAHNEQFF. CDR3 nucleotide sequence: TGTGCCAGCAGCGAAGGGACTAGCGCGGCCCACAATGAGCAGTTCTTC.

The CDR3 loop is CASRSDRAYNSPLHF. Here the CDR3 DNA reads TGTGCCAGCAGATCGGACAGGGCCTATAATTCACCCCTCCACTTT. This chain joins TRBV2 and TRBJ1-6, with 8 bases matching TRBD1. Trimming removed 6 bases from V and 2 bases from J; junction bases left unmatched: 3. CDR1 and CDR2 (germline): SNHLY, FYNNEI. CDR3 length equals 15 residues.

The DNA of the CDR3 is TGTGCCAGTAGTAGGACAGGGGGCTACGAGCAGTACTTC. Translated, it gives CASSRTGGYEQYF. This chain connects TRBV19 to TRBJ2-7, with 10 bases that match TRBD1. The length of the CDR3 is 13 residues. V was clipped by 4 bases and J by 3 bases; unmatched bases: 0. Germline assignment: CDR1 LNHDA and CDR2 SQIVND (reference sequence).

The chain recombines TRBV30 with TRBJ2-5, with TRBD2 matching over 8 bases. The CDR3 runs to 14 residues. Germline V gives CDR1 GTSNPN, CDR2 SVGIG (reference sequence). The V and J ends lost 3 bases and 3 bases, in that order; junction bases with no gene match: 6. The CDR3 bases are TGTGCCTGGAGGACTAGCGTAGTTAAAGAGACCCAGTACTTC. Translation gives CAWRTSVVKETQYF.

This clone was detected a few times. This chain joins TRBV5-1 and TRBJ1-6, with a weak D call TRBD1 (6 bases). Germline V gives CDR1 SGHRS, CDR2 YFSETQ. Trimming removed 0 bases at V and 7 bases at J, with 11 bases between. This CDR3 region has 15 residues. Here the CDR3 reads CASSLGQENNSPLHF. CDR3 DNA sequence: TGCGCCAGCAGCTTGGGACAGGAAAACAATTCACCCCTCCACTTT.

This rearrangement joins TRBV28 to TRBJ1-5; 11 bases match TRBD1. CDR1 and CDR2 (germline): MDHEN, SYDVKM. The CDR3 is 15 residues long. V lost 4 bases, J lost 7 bases, and 6 bases stayed unmatched. CDR3 in DNA: TGTGCCAGCAGTTCCCCGGGACAGGGGGACCAGCCCCAGCATTTT. It codes for CASSSPGQGDQPQHF.

This clone has just a few counts. The chain uses TRBV5-1 and TRBJ1-2, with 8 bases aligning to TRBD1. V lost 0 bases to trimming and J lost 6 bases; unmatched junction nucleotides: 1. The CDR3 sequence is 13 residues long. Germline V gives CDR1 SGHRS, CDR2 YFSETQ. CDR3 residues: CASSLAQGDGYTF. The CDR3, as DNA: TGCGCCAGCAGCTTGGCACAGGGGGATGGCTACACCTTC.

J is TRBJ2-5 and V is TRBV7-2; the D gene is possibly TRBD1 (6 bases). The V end was cut by 6 bases, the J end by 6 bases, with 17 bases between. This CDR3 has 14 residues. Germline-derived CDR1 and CDR2 are SGHTA and FQGNSA. The CDR3 loop reads CASSLSGVVKTQYF. DNA for the CDR3: TGTGCCAGCAGTTTATCAGGGGTGGTGAAGACCCAGTACTTC. Filled out from reference TRBV7-2 and TRBJ2-5, the complete variable domain reads GAGVSQSPSNKVTEKGKDVELRCDPISGHTALYWYRQSLGQGLEFLIYFQGNSAPDKSGLPSDRFSAERTGGSVSTLTIQRTQQEDSAVYLCASSLSGVVKTQYFGPGTRLLVL.

The genes are TRBV10-3 and TRBJ1-2; 8 bases fit TRBD1. CDR3 length: 14 residues. Germline CDR1 reads ENHRY; CDR2 reads SYGVKD. The V gene end was trimmed by 6 bases and the J gene end by 4 bases; junction bases not matched to a gene: 7. The CDR3 DNA reads as TGTGCCATCAGCCCAGGGGGCAGAGGCTATGGCTACACCTTC. Its translation: CAISPGGRGYGYTF.

The chain carries TRBV5-1 and TRBJ2-5; TRBD2 aligns across 13 bases. The CDR3 is 17 amino acids. Germline V lookup: CDR1 SGHRS, CDR2 YFSETQ. The J segment lost 5 bases and the V segment lost 0 bases, leaving 7 bases of the junction unmatched. This chain's CDR3 is CASSLDTSGGVRETQYF. In DNA, the CDR3 is TGCGCCAGCAGCTTGGATACTAGCGGGGGGGTCCGTGAGACCCAGTACTTC.

This clone was observed a single time. The chain combines TRBV28 with TRBJ2-4, with 10 positions matching TRBD1. Germline V gives CDR1 MDHEN, CDR2 SYDVKM. This CDR3 is built from 19 residues. The V segment lost 4 bases and the J segment 1 base; nucleotides outside the gene matches: 13. The CDR3 protein is CASSSGTGAIWMAKNIQYF. CDR3 bases: TGTGCCAGCAGTTCGGGGACAGGGGCAATATGGATGGCCAAAAACATTCAGTACTTC.

Turning to this clone: Other DNA sequences in the same sample also yield this CDR3. The V and J genes are TRBV4-1 and TRBJ1-1, with TRBD1 as a possible D gene (5 bases). CDR1 and CDR2 from the germline V gene are MGHRA and YSYEKL. CDR3 size: 15 residues. V dropped 0 bases and J dropped 2 bases, with 10 bases sitting between them. CDR3 protein: CASSQERGVNTEAFF. The CDR3 region has the DNA TGCGCCAGCAGCCAAGAACGGGGGGTAAACACTGAAGCTTTCTTT.

The V call is TRBV27, the J call TRBJ1-2; 7 bases fit TRBD1. CDR3 length: 14 residues. Trimming at V came to 5 bases and at J to 3 bases, leaving 6 bases not matched to a gene. Germline CDR1 MNHEY, CDR2 SMNVEV (reference sequence). CDR3 coding DNA: TGTGCCAGCAGTCGCAGGGGGATCGACTATGGCTACACCTTC. Translated, it gives CASSRRGIDYGYTF.

The chain recombines TRBV27 with TRBJ2-7, with 8 bases aligning to TRBD1. The CDR3 extends over 12 amino acids. The junction had 8 bases not matched to a gene; V was cut back by 10 bases and J by 6 bases. In germline, CDR1 is MNHEY, CDR2 SMNVEV (reference sequence). CDR3 residues: CATHATGGEQYF. The CDR3 DNA reads as TGTGCCACTCACGCAACAGGGGGCGAGCAGTACTTC.

This clone turned up a few times. The chain is built from TRBV25-1 and TRBJ1-1; D is perhaps TRBD1 (5 bases). The CDR3 extends over 14 amino acids. V shed 4 bases and J shed 1 base, with 10 bases lying between them. The germline V gene encodes CDR1 MGHDK and CDR2 SYGVNS. The CDR3 sequence is CASSATTENTEAFF. CDR3 nucleotides: TGTGCCAGCAGTGCGACGACAGAGAACACTGAAGCTTTCTTT.

The chain is built from TRBV28 and TRBJ2-5, with TRBD1 matching over 11 bases. Losses at the gene ends were 3 bases for V and 3 bases for J; bases not matched to a gene: 3. Germline V gene lookup returns CDR1 MDHEN and CDR2 SYDVKM. This CDR3 spans 15 amino acids. CDR3 in amino acids: CASSFPGQGEETQYF. The CDR3 DNA sequence: TGTGCCAGCAGTTTTCCGGGACAGGGGGAAGAGACCCAGTACTTC.

The chain employs TRBV7-2 and TRBJ1-4; maybe TRBD1 (6 bases). Germline V CDR1 and CDR2: SGHTA, FQGNSA. V lost 0 bases to trimming and J lost 5 bases, with 10 bases between them. CDR3 length equals 15 residues. The chain's CDR3 is CASSLAGAGNEKLFF. CDR3 DNA: TGTGCCAGCAGCTTAGCGGGGGCAGGAAATGAAAAACTGTTTTTT. The full variable domain, completed using reference TRBV7-2 and TRBJ1-4, is GAGVSQSPSNKVTEKGKDVELRCDPISGHTALYWYRQSLGQGLEFLIYFQGNSAPDKSGLPSDRFSAERTGGSVSTLTIQRTQQEDSAVYLCASSLAGAGNEKLFFGSGTQLSVL.

The chain employs TRBV6-5 and TRBJ1-2, with D uncertain. Deletions cut 0 bases from V and 2 bases from J, with 7 bases between. The CDR3 length is 14 residues. Germline-derived CDR1 and CDR2 are MNHEY and SVGAGI. In nucleotides, the CDR3 is TGTGCCAGCAGTTACTCGGTACAGAACTATGGCTACACCTTC. This gives the protein CASSYSVQNYGYTF.

This rearrangement joins TRBV9 to TRBJ1-6, with D unresolved. The V gene lost 3 bases and the J gene lost 0 bases, with 7 bases spanning the gap. Germline CDR1 and CDR2: SGDLS and YYNGEE. This CDR3 contains 15 residues. The CDR3 sequence: CASSEGSSYNSPLHF. The DNA of the CDR3 is TGTGCCAGCAGCGAAGGGAGCTCCTATAATTCACCCCTCCACTTT.

The rearrangement uses TRBV7-6 and TRBJ1-5; 9 bases map to TRBD1. The CDR3 runs 16 residues. V dropped 5 bases and J dropped 9; count of bases not matched to a gene: 14. CDR1 SGHVS and CDR2 FNYEAQ come from the germline V gene. CDR3 loop: CASSRVAGQGSRPQHF. The CDR3 DNA reads TGTGCCAGCAGCCGAGTGGCGGGACAGGGTTCGCGGCCCCAGCATTTT.

The V and J genes are TRBV28 and TRBJ1-1, with TRBD1 matching 9 bases. The germline V gene encodes CDR1 MDHEN and CDR2 SYDVKM. V dropped 6 bases and J dropped 7; count of bases not matched to a gene: 12. The CDR3 has 15 amino acids. The CDR3 protein is CASSPLNPGQGEAFF. Written as DNA, the CDR3 is TGTGCCAGCAGCCCTCTTAACCCGGGACAGGGTGAAGCTTTCTTT.

The rearrangement uses TRBV2 and TRBJ1-2; D is undetermined. V lost 8 bases and J 3 bases, leaving 7 bases between the germline ends. Germline CDR1 is SNHLY and CDR2 is FYNNEI. CDR3 size: 11 residues. CDR3 nucleotides: TGTGCCAGCGGGGAGTACTATGGCTACACCTTC. This gives the protein CASGEYYGYTF. Complete variable domain (other parts from reference TRBV2 and TRBJ1-2): EPEVTQTPSHQVTQMGQEVILRCVPISNHLYFYWYRQILGQKVEFLVSFYNNEISEKSEIFDDQFSVERPDGSNFTLKIRSTKLEDSAMYFCASGEYYGYTFGSGTRLTVV.

The chain is built from TRBV4-1 and TRBJ1-3; D is unresolved. The CDR3 totals 13 residues. With 8 bases removed from V and 4 bases from J, the gap between germline ends came to 12 bases. Germline V CDR1 and CDR2: MGHRA, YSYEKL. The CDR3 region is CASSPSGGNTIYF. For the CDR3, the DNA is TGCGCCAGCTCACCGTCGGGGGGAAACACCATATATTTT.

V and J are TRBV28 and TRBJ1-6; TRBD1 is a possible D gene (6 bases). CDR3 size: 16 residues. The ends were cut back, 2 bases at V and 6 bases at J, with 14 bases in the middle. Germline CDR1 reads MDHEN; CDR2 reads SYDVKM. As DNA, the CDR3 is TGTGCCAGCAGTTTAGTCGACAGGTTTATTAATTCACCCCTCCACTTT. Amino acid sequence: CASSLVDRFINSPLHF. The variable domain in full, completed from reference TRBV28 and TRBJ1-6, reads DVKVTQSSRYLVKRTGEKVFLECVQDMDHENMFWYRQDPGLGLRLIYFSYDVKMKEKGDIPEGYSVSREKKERFSLILESASTNQTSMYLCASSLVDRFINSPLHFGNGTRLTVT.

The J gene is TRBJ1-6, the V gene TRBV7-2; 9 bases match TRBD1. Germline V gene sequence: CDR1 SGHTA, CDR2 FQGNSA. The CDR3 contains 14 residues. The V segment lost 6 bases and the J segment 9 bases; nucleotides outside the gene matches: 6. The DNA for the CDR3 is TGTGCCAGCAGACGGGACAGGGCCAGTTCACCCCTCCACTTT. Amino acids: CASRRDRASSPLHF.

The chain uses TRBV9 and TRBJ1-4, with D possibly being TRBD1 (6 bases). Trimming pared 4 bases from V and 1 base from J, leaving 17 bases between. The CDR3 contains 17 residues. Germline lookup yields CDR1 SGDLS and CDR2 YYNGEE. DNA for the CDR3: TGTGCCAGCAGCCCTCGGACGGGGGGCGTAACTAATGAAAAACTGTTTTTT. Its translation: CASSPRTGGVTNEKLFF.